Each of the 31 T cell receptor beta chains below was sequenced from the same sample in a study of T cell repertoires in cytomegalovirus infection. No antigens are known for them. TCRdb independently ran MiXCR on the reads; one entry per CDR3 protein. In the table there are approximately 590,000 distinct CDR3 sequences, roughly 42% of which are singletons. This sample comprised cultured PBMCs, obtained from culture after CMV antigen stimulation. These receptors came from a human donor in good health (CMV status not recorded). Some clones in this sample may be carry-over from other donors' samples.

The chain has TRBV4-1 and TRBJ2-5, with D perhaps matching TRBD1 (5 bases). Per germline, CDR1 MGHRA and CDR2 YSYEKL. The CDR3 contains 19 residues. The V and J ends lost 1 base and 2 bases respectively, with 23 bases between them. CDR3 DNA sequence: TGCGCCAGCAGCCAAGTAGGTTTGACAGTTTCCTCGTGGCAAGAGACCCAGTACTTC. This sequence encodes CASSQVGLTVSSWQETQYF.

CDR3 sequence reads: CASNRGGEGFGYTF. The CDR3 bases are TGTGCCAGCAACCGTGGAGGGGAAGGCTTCGGCTACACCTTC. The chain employs TRBV6-2 or TRBV6-3 and TRBJ1-2; weak D call: TRBD1 (5 bases). CDR1 and CDR2 from the germline V gene are MNHEY and SVGEGT. V shed 7 bases and J shed 8 bases, with 20 bases lying between them. This CDR3 region has 14 residues.

This clonotype appeared a few times. The chain is built from TRBV27 and TRBJ2-3, with 10 bases aligning to TRBD2. CDR3 length: 15 amino acids. Germline loops: CDR1 MNHEY, CDR2 SMNVEV (reference sequence). Trimming cost V 5 bases and J 2 bases; bases outside gene matches: 4. CDR3: CASSRSGRVTDTQYF. The CDR3 bases are TGTGCCAGCAGTCGAAGCGGGAGGGTCACAGATACGCAGTATTTT.

This sequence joins TRBV4-3 and TRBJ2-1; 10 bases align to TRBD2. Germline V gives CDR1 LGHNA, CDR2 YSLEER. V lost 1 base to trimming and J lost 7 bases; unmatched junction nucleotides: 10. This CDR3 region has 17 residues. CDR3 region: CASSQVILAGELNEQFF. The CDR3 DNA follows: TGCGCCAGCAGCCAAGTTATCCTAGCGGGAGAACTAAATGAGCAGTTCTTC.

The chain couples TRBV6-5 to TRBJ1-2, with TRBD1 identical over 10 bases. CDR3 length: 14 amino acids. From germline, CDR1 is MNHEY and CDR2 SVGAGI. V gave up 6 bases and J gave up 6 bases; unmatched junction bases: 7. CDR3 region: CASSPTGGLHGYTF. The CDR3 DNA reads as TGTGCCAGCAGCCCGACAGGGGGCCTTCATGGCTACACCTTC.

This clonotype was observed a few times. The chain has TRBV7-2 and TRBJ2-7; 8 bases agree with TRBD2. This CDR3 region has 13 residues. Germline V lookup: CDR1 SGHTA, CDR2 FQGNSA. Trimming removed 2 bases from V and 5 bases from J; junction bases left unmatched: 2. CDR3 sequence (DNA): TGTGCCAGCAGCTTAAGGCGGGAGGACGAGCAGTACTTC. Its protein product is CASSLRREDEQYF.

V gene TRBV7-9 combines with J gene TRBJ2-3; TRBD1 might be the D (5 bases). The CDR3 is 16 residues long. V was shortened by 2 bases and J by 2 bases, with 14 bases between the two germline ends. Germline V lookup: CDR1 SEHNR, CDR2 FQNEAQ (reference sequence). The CDR3 DNA reads as TGTGCCAGCAGCTTAACAGAAGGGGCCCTCACAGATACGCAGTATTTT. Its translation is CASSLTEGALTDTQYF.

A remark on this clonotype: At one of its ends the junction is not consistent with the germline gene, which may arise from a read error. This chain links TRBV5-5 with TRBJ2-5; the D gene is possibly TRBD2 (5 bases). The CDR3 spans 14 residues. CDR1 is SGHKS and CDR2 is YYEKEE in the germline V gene (reference sequence). This CDR3 reads CASSLAAGQETQHF. The CDR3 coding sequence is TGTGCCAGCAGCTTGGCGGCGGGTCAAGAGACCCAGCACTTC.

This clonotype was counted only a few times. The rearrangement links TRBV12-3 or TRBV12-4 to TRBJ2-2; the D is unclear. Trimming shortened V by 3 bases and J by 3 bases, and 5 bases separated the two germline ends. This CDR3 has 13 residues. CDR3 bases: TGTGCCAGCAGTTTGAGACACACCGGGGAGCTGTTTTTT. This encodes CASSLRHTGELFF.

This clonotype appeared a single time. The V call is TRBV5-4, the J call TRBJ2-5, with 7 bases matching TRBD2. Unmatched junction bases numbered 7, after V lost 3 bases and J lost 5 bases. The CDR3 spans 14 residues. Per germline, CDR1 SGHNT and CDR2 YYREEE (reference sequence). The CDR3 is CASSSGLVGETQYF. The DNA for the CDR3 is TGTGCCAGCAGCTCCGGACTAGTTGGGGAGACCCAGTACTTC.

This clonotype was seen only once. The V gene is TRBV20-1, the J gene TRBJ2-1; 7 bases fit TRBD1. CDR1 DFQATT and CDR2 SNEGSKA come from the germline V gene (reference sequence). The CDR3 has 11 amino acids. The V and J ends lost 6 bases and 10 bases, in that order; junction bases with no gene match: 6. The CDR3 spells CSANRGKEQFF. DNA of the CDR3: TGCAGTGCAAACAGGGGAAAGGAGCAGTTCTTC.

This clonotype was counted only a few times. The J gene is TRBJ2-7, the V gene TRBV11-2, with TRBD1 identical over 8 bases. The CDR3 is made up of 13 amino acids. Germline values: CDR1 SGHAT, CDR2 FQNNGV. V shed 4 bases, J shed 6 bases, and the junction held 5 bases outside the gene matches. CDR3 sequence: CASSSGTGGEQYF. CDR3 DNA: TGTGCCAGCAGCTCCGGGACAGGAGGCGAGCAGTACTTC.

This clonotype has a handful of counts. The chain is built from TRBV7-2 and TRBJ2-1, with D hard to call. CDR3 length equals 14 residues. The germline V gene has CDR1 SGHTA and CDR2 FQGNSA. V was cut by 7 bases and J by 3 bases, with 13 bases left in between. The CDR3 protein is CASTLDLFYNEQFF. The CDR3 DNA reads as TGTGCCAGCACCCTGGACCTTTTCTACAATGAGCAGTTCTTC.

This clonotype was found a few times. The chain links TRBV7-2 to TRBJ2-4, with no clear D. V was pared by 2 bases and J by 0 bases, with 11 bases between. This CDR3 has 16 residues. Germline V gene data show CDR1 as SGHTA and CDR2 as FQGNSA. CDR3 nucleotide sequence: TGTGCCAGCAGCTTACGGCAGACTCTAGCCAAAAACATTCAGTACTTC. Translation gives CASSLRQTLAKNIQYF.

V gene TRBV6-1 combines with J gene TRBJ1-2; D is unresolved. CDR1 is MNHNS, CDR2 SASEGT, per germline. With 6 bases removed from V and 4 bases from J, the gap between germline ends came to 15 bases. There are 14 residues in the CDR3. In DNA form, the CDR3 reads TGTGCCAGCAGCGACCGATCCCACACCTATGGCTACACCTTC. Residues: CASSDRSHTYGYTF.

The chain joins TRBV27 to TRBJ2-7; D possibly corresponds to TRBD2 (6 bases). V was pared by 6 bases and J by 2 bases, with 14 bases between. In germline, CDR1 is MNHEY, CDR2 SMNVEV (reference sequence). The CDR3 totals 14 residues. The CDR3 reads CASSPPRGTYEQYF. CDR3 DNA: TGTGCCAGCAGCCCCCCCCGCGGGACCTACGAGCAGTACTTC.

V gene TRBV14 combines with J gene TRBJ2-2, with D unclear. Germline V lookup: CDR1 SGHDN, CDR2 FVKESK. The CDR3 contains 13 residues. With 4 bases removed from V and 13 bases from J, the gap between germline ends came to 16 bases. The CDR3 coding sequence is TGTGCCAGCAGCCCACGAGTGTTCGGCGTGCTGTTTTTT. It codes for CASSPRVFGVLFF.

At least ten counts were recorded for this clonotype. The J gene is TRBJ2-3, the V gene TRBV7-2; 13 bases align to TRBD2. CDR1 is SGHTA and CDR2 is FQGNSA in the germline V gene. The CDR3 is 18 residues long. V lost 5 bases, J lost 6 bases, and 14 bases stayed unmatched. CDR3 residues: CASSLSGTSGIRADTQYF. Here the CDR3 DNA reads TGTGCCAGCAGCCTCTCCGGGACTAGCGGGATCAGGGCGGATACGCAGTATTTT.

The chain uses TRBV7-2 and TRBJ2-3, with a tentative D call TRBD2 (5 bases). The V gene's germline CDR1 is SGHTA and CDR2 FQGNSA. This CDR3 has 15 residues. V was trimmed by 5 bases and J by 3 bases, leaving 15 bases between them. The CDR3 nucleotides read TGTGCCAGCAGCCTAATGCTAGCAGCGACAGATACGCAGTATTTT. Its translation is CASSLMLAATDTQYF.

The V and J genes are TRBV9 and TRBJ1-5; D may be TRBD1 (6 bases). Germline-derived CDR1 and CDR2 are SGDLS and YYNGEE. This CDR3 has 16 residues. The ends were cut back, 0 bases at V and 0 bases at J, with 10 bases in the middle. The CDR3 bases are TGTGCCAGCAGCGTAGAAAGCAGGGGTAGCAATCAGCCCCAGCATTTT. Its protein is CASSVESRGSNQPQHF.

The CDR3 sequence: CASSLRIKWEGGDTQYF. The CDR3 bases are TGTGCCAGCAGCTTAAGGATAAAGTGGGAGGGAGGAGATACGCAGTATTTT. V is TRBV7-2 and J is TRBJ2-3, with TRBD2 identical over 7 bases. The V segment lost 2 bases and the J segment 5 bases; nucleotides outside the gene matches: 13. This CDR3 has 17 residues. Germline assignment: CDR1 SGHTA and CDR2 FQGNSA.

The sample holds a few counts of this clonotype. V and J are TRBV7-2 and TRBJ2-3, with D perhaps TRBD2 (5 bases). V was clipped by 1 base and J by 4 bases, with 9 bases between them. Germline values: CDR1 SGHTA, CDR2 FQGNSA. This CDR3 spans 14 amino acids. The CDR3 here is CASSLGPAADTQYF. The CDR3 coding sequence is TGTGCCAGCAGCTTAGGCCCAGCGGCAGATACGCAGTATTTT.

The sample holds a few counts of this clonotype. J is TRBJ2-5 and V is TRBV7-6; possibly TRBD1 or TRBD2 for D (5 bases each). The V end lost 5 bases, the J end lost 5 bases, and 15 bases lay between the germline ends. This CDR3 has 14 residues. CDR1 and CDR2 (germline): SGHVS, FNYEAQ. The CDR3 spells CASSRLRGWETQYF. DNA for the CDR3: TGTGCCAGCAGCCGCCTGAGGGGATGGGAGACCCAGTACTTC.

The chain couples TRBV6-1 to TRBJ1-4, with D possibly being TRBD1 (5 bases). The CDR3 is 15 amino acids. Germline CDR1 MNHNS, CDR2 SASEGT. V lost 8 bases and J 10 bases, leaving 23 bases between the germline ends. The CDR3 bases are TGTGCCAGCTTGAAGACGGGGGGTAGGGGAGGAAAACTGTTTTTT. As protein: CASLKTGGRGGKLFF.

The chain recombines TRBV7-9 with TRBJ1-5; D gene uncertain. The CDR3 extends over 15 amino acids. The V end lost 5 bases, the J end lost 0 bases, and 11 bases lay between the germline ends. Germline V gene sequence: CDR1 SEHNR, CDR2 FQNEAQ (reference sequence). CDR3 DNA sequence: TGTGCCAGCAGCCTAACGTCCAGTAGCAATCAGCCCCAGCATTTT. Translating gives CASSLTSSSNQPQHF.

The chain has TRBV6-6 and TRBJ1-1; tentatively, D is TRBD1 (6 bases). The V end was cut by 6 bases, the J end by 0 bases, with 14 bases between. The germline V gene encodes CDR1 MNHNY and CDR2 SVGAGI (reference sequence). The CDR3 runs 15 residues. CDR3 in DNA: TGTGCCAGCAGCGCGACCCAGGGGTTGAACACTGAAGCTTTCTTT. This encodes CASSATQGLNTEAFF.

The chain carries TRBV10-2 and TRBJ2-5; 11 positions agree with TRBD2. The CDR3 sequence is 14 residues long. CDR1 is WSHSY, CDR2 SAAADI, per germline. Trimming removed 8 bases from V and 2 bases from J; junction bases left unmatched: 4. CDR3: CASGGTSGQETQYF. In DNA form, the CDR3 reads TGCGCCAGCGGGGGGACTAGCGGACAAGAGACCCAGTACTTC.

The chain links TRBV11-2 to TRBJ1-1, with TRBD1 matching over 7 bases. This CDR3 spans 14 amino acids. V lost 4 bases to trimming and J lost 5 bases; unmatched junction nucleotides: 7. CDR1 and CDR2 (germline): SGHAT, FQNNGV. CDR3 protein: CASSYRQGGTEAFF. The CDR3 DNA reads TGTGCCAGCAGCTACCGACAGGGTGGTACTGAAGCTTTCTTT.

This chain connects TRBV7-6 to TRBJ2-3; D could derive from TRBD1 or TRBD2 (5 bases each). V was clipped by 5 bases and J by 3 bases, with 12 bases between them. The CDR3 runs to 14 residues. Germline lookup yields CDR1 SGHVS and CDR2 FNYEAQ. The CDR3 DNA is TGTGCCAGCAGCGCTGAGGGGTGGACAGATACGCAGTATTTT. The encoded protein is CASSAEGWTDTQYF.

Concerning this clonotype itself: At one end the junction does not follow the germline gene, possibly because of a read error. V is TRBV7-6 and J is TRBJ2-3, with TRBD1 matching over 8 bases. The CDR3 is made up of 15 amino acids. Per the germline V gene, CDR1 is SGHVS and CDR2 is FNYEAQ. CDR3 residues: CVSSFMGQATDTQYF. The CDR3 DNA sequence: TGTGTCAGCAGCTTTATGGGACAGGCCACAGATACGCAGTATTTT.

This clonotype was seen a few times. V usage is TRBV4-1 and J usage is TRBJ1-3; no firm D call. Germline CDR1 MGHRA, CDR2 YSYEKL. V gave up 4 bases and J gave up 0 bases, with 10 bases separating them. The CDR3 extends over 15 amino acids. The CDR3 here is CASSLSISSGNTIYF. CDR3 bases: TGCGCCAGCAGCCTGTCCATTTCCTCTGGAAACACCATATATTTT.